This entry describes one T cell receptor beta chain. The antigen is undetermined. Overlapping HIV-1 Gag 15-mer peptides at about 1 ug per peptide per mL were used. Responding CD4+ T cells were sorted by upregulation of both CD40 ligand and CD69. Inclusion required CMV-positive serology and CD4+ counts above 400 cells/uL. Stimulated PBMCs had first been depleted of CD8+ T cells. V was trimmed by 5 bases and J by 6 bases, leaving 3 bases between them. This CDR3 contains 10 residues. Per germline, CDR1 LNHDA and CDR2 SQIVND (reference sequence). The data originate from a study of persistence of HIV-infected CD4 T cells. Findings of the study overall: Proviral oligoclonality tracked with TCR oligoclonality within the same sorted cells.

The immunoSEQ assay was version 4, run in survey mode. Some clones are missing from TCRdb's copy, which holds only in-frame ones; the method was immunoSEQ multiplex PCR. The table shows approximately 25,000 clones, with over 65% occurring only once. Sequences were derived from CD4+ T cells sorted from PBMCs after approximately 18-hour stimulation, sampled from a patient who received antiretroviral therapy. The sequence was obtained from an adult man with HIV who was CMV-seropositive. The chain combines TRBV19 with TRBJ2-3; D gene ambiguous. The chain's CDR3 is CASSWDTQYF. DNA for the CDR3: TGTGCCAGTAGTTGGGATACGCAGTATTTT.